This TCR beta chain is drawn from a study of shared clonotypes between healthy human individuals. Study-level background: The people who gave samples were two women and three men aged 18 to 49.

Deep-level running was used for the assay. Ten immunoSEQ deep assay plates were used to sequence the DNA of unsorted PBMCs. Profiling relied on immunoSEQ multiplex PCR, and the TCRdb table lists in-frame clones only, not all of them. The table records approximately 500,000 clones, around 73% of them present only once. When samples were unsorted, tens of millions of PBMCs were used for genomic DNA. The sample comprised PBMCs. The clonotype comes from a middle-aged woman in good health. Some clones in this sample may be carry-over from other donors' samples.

As DNA, the CDR3 is TGTGCCAGCAGCTTGTACGGCTCCTACAATGAGCAGTTCTTC. Its translation is CASSLYGSYNEQFF. The V gene is TRBV5-6, the J gene TRBJ2-1; unclear D gene. V was cut by 1 base and J by 0 bases, with 5 bases left in between. The germline V gene has CDR1 SGHDT and CDR2 YYEEEE. The CDR3 spans 14 residues.